This T cell receptor (beta chain) emerged from a study of control samples from healthy donors and cancer patients. Using immunoSEQ multiplex PCR, the repertoire was profiled, and TCRdb retains in-frame clones only, with some absent. The sample yields some 120,000 clones, about nine tenths seen once. This CDR3 is 14 amino acids long. V was pared by 0 bases and J by 6 bases, with 15 bases between. The V gene's germline CDR1 is SQVTM and CDR2 ANQGSEA. The specimen was blood. The clonotype was recovered from a woman in her late teens or twenties in good health. The gene calls are TRBV29-1 and TRBJ2-7; D might be TRBD1 (5 bases). The CDR3 DNA sequence: TGCAGCGTTGAAGATCAAAGTGGGGCTCGCGAGCAGTACTTC. It translates to CSVEDQSGAREQYF.